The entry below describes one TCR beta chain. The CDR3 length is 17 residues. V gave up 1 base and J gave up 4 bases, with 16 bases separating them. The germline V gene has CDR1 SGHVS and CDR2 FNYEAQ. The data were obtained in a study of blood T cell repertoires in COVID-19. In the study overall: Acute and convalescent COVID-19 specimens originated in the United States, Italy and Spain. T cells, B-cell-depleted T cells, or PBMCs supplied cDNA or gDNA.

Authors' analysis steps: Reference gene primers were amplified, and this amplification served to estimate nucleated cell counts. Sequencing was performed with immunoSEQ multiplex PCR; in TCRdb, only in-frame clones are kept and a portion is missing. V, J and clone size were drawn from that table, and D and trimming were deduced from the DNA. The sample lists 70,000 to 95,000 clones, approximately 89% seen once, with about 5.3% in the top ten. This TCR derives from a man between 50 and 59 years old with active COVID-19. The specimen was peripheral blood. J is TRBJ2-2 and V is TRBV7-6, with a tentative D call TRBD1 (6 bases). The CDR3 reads CASSLGSPTGSTGELFF. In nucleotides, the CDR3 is TGTGCCAGCAGCTTAGGATCTCCGACAGGTTCCACCGGGGAGCTGTTTTTT. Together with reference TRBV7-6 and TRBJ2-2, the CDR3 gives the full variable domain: GAGVSQSPRYKVTKRGQDVALRCDPISGHVSLYWYRQALGQGPEFLTYFNYEAQQDKSGLPNDRFSAERPEGSISTLTIQRTEQRDSAMYRCASSLGSPTGSTGELFFGEGSRLTVL.